The present T cell receptor beta chain was sequenced within a study of control samples from healthy donors and cancer patients. Generated by immunoSEQ multiplex PCR, the TCRdb table keeps only in-frame clones and is missing some. This sample yields 100,000 to 150,000 clones, of which roughly 92% are seen a single time; around 5.4% belongs to the top ten. With 7 bases clipped from V and 5 bases from J, the junction kept 12 bases outside the gene matches. Germline CDR1 is SGHTA and CDR2 is FQGNSA. CDR3 length: 18 residues. The rearrangement joins TRBV7-2 to TRBJ2-2; 14 nucleotides agree with TRBD2. The receptor was isolated from a man aged 18 to 30 in good health. Sequenced material: blood. The CDR3 region has the DNA TGTGCCAGCACCTTCGGACTAGCGGGGGGAGCGAGGACCGGGGAGCTGTTTTTT. This translates into CASTFGLAGGARTGELFF. Full variable domain (remainder filled in from reference TRBV7-2 and TRBJ2-2): GAGVSQSPSNKVTEKGKDVELRCDPISGHTALYWYRQSLGQGLEFLIYFQGNSAPDKSGLPSDRFSAERTGGSVSTLTIQRTQQEDSAVYLCASTFGLAGGARTGELFFGEGSRLTVL.